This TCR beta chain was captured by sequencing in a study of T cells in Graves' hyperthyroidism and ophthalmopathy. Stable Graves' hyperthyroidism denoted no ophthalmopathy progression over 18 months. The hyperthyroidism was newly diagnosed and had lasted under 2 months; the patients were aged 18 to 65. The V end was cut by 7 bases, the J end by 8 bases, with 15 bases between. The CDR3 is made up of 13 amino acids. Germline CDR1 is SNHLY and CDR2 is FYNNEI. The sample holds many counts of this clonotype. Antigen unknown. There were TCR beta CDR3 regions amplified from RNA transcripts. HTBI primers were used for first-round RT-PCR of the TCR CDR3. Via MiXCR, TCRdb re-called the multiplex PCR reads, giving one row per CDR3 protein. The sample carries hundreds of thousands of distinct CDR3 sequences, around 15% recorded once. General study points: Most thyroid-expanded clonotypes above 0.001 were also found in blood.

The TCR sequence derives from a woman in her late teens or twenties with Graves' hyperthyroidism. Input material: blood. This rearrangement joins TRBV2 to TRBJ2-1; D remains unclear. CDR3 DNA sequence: TGTGCCAGCAACCGAGAGCTTACGCATGAGCAGTTCTTC. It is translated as CASNRELTHEQFF.